This TCR beta chain appears in the sequencing data of a study of T cell responses to AZD1222 COVID-19 vaccine. In regard to this clone: What it binds is not known.

Overall study results and limits: Following two doses of AZD1222, Spike-specific TCR breadth and depth rose. Spike was spanned by vaccine-associated CD4 TCRs, which were dominant at 160-218 and 743-854.

Some clones are missing from TCRdb's copy, which holds only in-frame ones; the method was immunoSEQ multiplex PCR. The repertoire includes around 87,000 clones, approximately 90% of them detected once, and 2% to 2.5% sits in the top ten. The length of the CDR3 is 13 residues. Germline lookup yields CDR1 LNHDA and CDR2 SQIVND (reference sequence). The V and J ends lost 9 bases and 3 bases respectively, with 14 bases between them. The sequence derives from an adult who received the AZD1222 COVID-19 vaccine. V gene TRBV19 combines with J gene TRBJ2-5; D is perhaps TRBD2 (6 bases). The sample consisted of peripheral blood, taken 28 days after the second AZD1222 dose. In DNA, the CDR3 is TGTGCCAGCGCCGGGACTTTTGAAGAGACCCAGTACTTC. Protein: CASAGTFEETQYF. The whole variable domain, filled in from reference TRBV19 and TRBJ2-5, reads DGGITQSPKYLFRKEGQNVTLSCEQNLNHDAMYWYRQDPGQGLRLIYYSQIVNDFQKGDIAEGYSVSREKKESFPLTVTSAQKNPTAFYLCASAGTFEETQYFGPGTRLLVL.